This T cell receptor (beta chain) stems from a study of technical replicates of blood from several donors. V lost 2 bases to trimming and J lost 3 bases, with 16 bases between them. There are 17 residues in the CDR3. Looked up from germline, CDR1 is SEHNR and CDR2 is FQNEAQ (reference sequence). TCRdb's table, derived via immunoSEQ multiplex PCR, lists solely in-frame clones and lacks some. The sample has 60,000 to 80,000 clones; roughly 86% are singletons. This chain links TRBV7-9 with TRBJ2-2, with a weak D call TRBD2 (5 bases). The source is a human donor in good health. Some clones in this sample may be carry-over from other donors' samples. Source material: PBMCs. The DNA of the CDR3 is TGTGCCAGCAGCTTAAACCGTCTGGGAGCACACACCGGGGAGCTGTTTTTT. Translated, it gives CASSLNRLGAHTGELFF.